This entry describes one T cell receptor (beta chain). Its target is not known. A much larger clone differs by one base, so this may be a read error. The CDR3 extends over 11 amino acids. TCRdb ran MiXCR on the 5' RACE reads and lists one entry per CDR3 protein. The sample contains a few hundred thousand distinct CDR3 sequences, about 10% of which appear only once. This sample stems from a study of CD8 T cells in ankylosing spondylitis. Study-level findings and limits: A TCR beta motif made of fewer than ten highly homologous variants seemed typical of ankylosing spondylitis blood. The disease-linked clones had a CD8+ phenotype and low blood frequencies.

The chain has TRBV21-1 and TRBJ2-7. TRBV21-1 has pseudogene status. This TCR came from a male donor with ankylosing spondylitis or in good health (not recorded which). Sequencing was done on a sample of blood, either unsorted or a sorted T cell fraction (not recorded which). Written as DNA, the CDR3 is TGTGCCAGCGAATCCTCCTACGAGCAGTACTTC. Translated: CASESSYEQYF.